The sequence of this T cell receptor beta chain was determined in a study of T cells after yellow fever vaccination. Study findings and constraints: The secondary response was weaker, and its peak arrived faster, on day 5 versus 15. Reappearance after the booster was observed for most primary-vaccination clones (roughly 97% CD4, over 70% CD8). Just a small share of clonotypes turned up in the CD4 compartment as well as the CD8 compartment.

Via MiXCR, TCRdb re-called the 5' RACE reads, giving one row per CDR3 protein. The sample lists about 300,000 distinct CDR3 sequences; around 6.8% were seen once. This clonotype was counted at least ten times. Its antigen is unidentified. The source is a man between 18 and 35 years old who received the YFV17D yellow fever vaccine. Specimen: PBMCs, collected approximately 47 days after the first yellow fever vaccination.

CDR3 loop: CASSHIAEAETQYF. CDR3 coding DNA: TGTGCCAGCAGCCATATAGCGGAGGCGGAGACCCAGTACTTC. The chain links TRBV3-1 to TRBJ2-5, with a weak D call TRBD2 (6 bases). V dropped 3 bases and J dropped 5 bases, with 13 bases sitting between them. This CDR3 region has 14 residues. The germline V gene has CDR1 LGHDT and CDR2 YNNKEL (reference sequence).